The T cell receptor beta chain described here comes from a study of blood T cell repertoires in COVID-19. Study-wide context: Sites in the United States, Italy and Spain provided acute and convalescent COVID-19 samples.

This clone came up once. Sequencing was performed with immunoSEQ multiplex PCR; in TCRdb, only in-frame clones are kept and a portion is missing. Among fewer than 250,000 clones listed, approximately 90% were seen once. Trimming at V came to 1 base and at J to 8 bases, leaving 7 bases not matched to a gene. This CDR3 has 14 residues. The germline V gene has CDR1 SNHLY and CDR2 FYNNEI. Sequencing was carried out using peripheral blood. The gene calls are TRBV2 and TRBJ1-2, with 7 bases lining up with TRBD1. The sequence derives from a man aged 30 to 45 with acute or convalescent COVID-19. Here the CDR3 DNA reads TGTGCCAGCAGTGAAGTTGACAGGGTGCGCGGCTACACCTTC. It translates to CASSEVDRVRGYTF.